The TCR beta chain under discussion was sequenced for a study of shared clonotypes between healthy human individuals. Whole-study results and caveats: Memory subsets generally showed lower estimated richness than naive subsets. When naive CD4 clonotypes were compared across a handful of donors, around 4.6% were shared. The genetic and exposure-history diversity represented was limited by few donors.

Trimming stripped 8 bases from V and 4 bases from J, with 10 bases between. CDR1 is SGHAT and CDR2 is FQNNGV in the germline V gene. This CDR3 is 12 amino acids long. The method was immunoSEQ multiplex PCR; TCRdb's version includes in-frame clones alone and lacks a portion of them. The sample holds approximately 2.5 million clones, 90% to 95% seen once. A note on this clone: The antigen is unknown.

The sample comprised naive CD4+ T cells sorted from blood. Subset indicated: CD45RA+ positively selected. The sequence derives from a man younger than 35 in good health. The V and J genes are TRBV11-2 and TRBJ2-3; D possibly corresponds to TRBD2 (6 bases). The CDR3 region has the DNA TGTGCCAGCGGAGGGTTCTCAGATACGCAGTATTTT. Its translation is CASGGFSDTQYF.